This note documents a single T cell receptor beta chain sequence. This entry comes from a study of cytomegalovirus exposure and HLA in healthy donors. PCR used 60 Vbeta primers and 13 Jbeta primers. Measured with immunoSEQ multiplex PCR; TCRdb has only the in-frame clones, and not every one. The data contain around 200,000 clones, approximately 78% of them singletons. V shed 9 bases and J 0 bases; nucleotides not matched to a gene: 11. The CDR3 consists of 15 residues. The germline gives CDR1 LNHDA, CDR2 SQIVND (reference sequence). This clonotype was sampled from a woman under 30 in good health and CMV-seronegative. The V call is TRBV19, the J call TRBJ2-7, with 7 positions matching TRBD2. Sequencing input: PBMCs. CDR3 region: CASPNPGTISYEQYF. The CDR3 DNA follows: TGTGCCAGCCCCAACCCCGGGACTATCTCCTACGAGCAGTACTTC.